These T cell receptor beta chains were read from a single sample in a study of naive and memory T cell subsets. MiXCR, applied by TCRdb to the UMI-ligation and nested PCR reads, yields one record per CDR3 protein. The sample holds just over 80,000 distinct CDR3 sequences; roughly 9.3% are singletons and the top ten take 1.2%. Sequenced sample: naive CD8+ T cells from blood. The receptors were gathered from a human donor in good health. Each CDR3 is given with its conserved first and last residue. The order of the fields is V gene, J gene, D gene, CDR3 protein. The D gene is left open where the match is weak.

v_gene: TRBV15
j_gene: TRBJ2-5
d_gene: -
CDR3aa: CATSTGPQETQYF

v_gene: TRBV13
j_gene: TRBJ2-5
d_gene: -
CDR3aa: CASSFETEQETQYF

v_gene: TRBV2
j_gene: TRBJ2-1
d_gene: TRBD1
CDR3aa: CASFLGQGVNEQFF

v_gene: TRBV14
j_gene: TRBJ1-2
d_gene: -
CDR3aa: CASSQDASYSYGYTF

v_gene: TRBV12-3/TRBV12-4
j_gene: TRBJ2-3
d_gene: TRBD2
CDR3aa: CASTTMTSGRVDTQYF

v_gene: TRBV20-1
j_gene: TRBJ2-7
d_gene: TRBD2
CDR3aa: CSAPIAGGPPEQYF

v_gene: TRBV7-6
j_gene: TRBJ2-7
d_gene: TRBD2
CDR3aa: CASSPRLAASYEQYF

v_gene: TRBV6-5
j_gene: TRBJ2-2
d_gene: -
CDR3aa: CASSPSSTGELFF

v_gene: TRBV5-6
j_gene: TRBJ2-7
d_gene: -
CDR3aa: CASSPGNGVQYF

v_gene: TRBV12-3/TRBV12-4
j_gene: TRBJ2-2
d_gene: -
CDR3aa: CASSSLVAADTGELFF

v_gene: TRBV29-1
j_gene: TRBJ2-7
d_gene: -
CDR3aa: CSVVEGPFYEQYF

v_gene: TRBV5-1
j_gene: TRBJ2-1
d_gene: TRBD1
CDR3aa: CASSSTGFQVRSYNEQFF

v_gene: TRBV29-1
j_gene: TRBJ1-3
d_gene: -
CDR3aa: CSVEEGPSSGNTIYF

v_gene: TRBV2
j_gene: TRBJ2-5
d_gene: TRBD2
CDR3aa: CASSGSAGGGETQYF

v_gene: TRBV2
j_gene: TRBJ2-7
d_gene: -
CDR3aa: CASSEAEQYF

v_gene: TRBV6-1
j_gene: TRBJ2-1
d_gene: TRBD2
CDR3aa: CASIPGGVDEQFF

v_gene: TRBV29-1
j_gene: TRBJ2-1
d_gene: -
CDR3aa: CSVLGGRLKRDEQFF

v_gene: TRBV15
j_gene: TRBJ1-5
d_gene: -
CDR3aa: CATSLGRNSNQPQHF

v_gene: TRBV4-2
j_gene: TRBJ2-3
d_gene: TRBD2
CDR3aa: CASRYAGVTDTQYF

v_gene: TRBV4-2
j_gene: TRBJ2-7
d_gene: -
CDR3aa: CASRGDSYEQYF

v_gene: TRBV27
j_gene: TRBJ1-1
d_gene: -
CDR3aa: CASSPGAGNTEAFF

v_gene: TRBV5-1
j_gene: TRBJ2-7
d_gene: -
CDR3aa: CASSANPLGFEQYF

v_gene: TRBV27
j_gene: TRBJ1-1
d_gene: -
CDR3aa: CASSPRVGLDTEAFF

v_gene: TRBV29-1
j_gene: TRBJ2-3
d_gene: TRBD2
CDR3aa: CSVEGSGSVIDTQYF

v_gene: TRBV5-6
j_gene: TRBJ1-3
d_gene: TRBD1
CDR3aa: CASSSGQGSYHRSGNTIYF

v_gene: TRBV25-1
j_gene: TRBJ2-1
d_gene: -
CDR3aa: CASSEWDSYNEQFF

v_gene: TRBV28
j_gene: TRBJ2-7
d_gene: TRBD2
CDR3aa: CASNEAGVGDEQYF

v_gene: TRBV28
j_gene: TRBJ2-1
d_gene: -
CDR3aa: CAASGGLSYNEQFF

v_gene: TRBV12-3/TRBV12-4
j_gene: TRBJ2-1
d_gene: -
CDR3aa: CASSLWAEVHLANEQFF

v_gene: TRBV27
j_gene: TRBJ2-5
d_gene: -
CDR3aa: CASSFGAGTQYF

v_gene: TRBV5-1
j_gene: TRBJ1-1
d_gene: TRBD1
CDR3aa: CASIHKTGAEAFF